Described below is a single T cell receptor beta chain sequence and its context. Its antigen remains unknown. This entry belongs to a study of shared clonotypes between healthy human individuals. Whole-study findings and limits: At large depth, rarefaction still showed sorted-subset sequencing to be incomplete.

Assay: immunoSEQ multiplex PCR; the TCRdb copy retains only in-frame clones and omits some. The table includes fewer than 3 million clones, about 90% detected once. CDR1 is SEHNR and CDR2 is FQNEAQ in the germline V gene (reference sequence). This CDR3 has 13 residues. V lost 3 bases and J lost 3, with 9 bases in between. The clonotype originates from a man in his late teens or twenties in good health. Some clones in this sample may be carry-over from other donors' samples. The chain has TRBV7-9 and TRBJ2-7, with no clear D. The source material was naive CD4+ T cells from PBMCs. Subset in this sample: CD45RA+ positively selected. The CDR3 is CASSLSAGYEQYF. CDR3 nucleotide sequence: TGTGCCAGCAGCTTGTCGGCCGGCTACGAGCAGTACTTC.